This T cell receptor (beta chain) emerged from a study of cytomegalovirus exposure and HLA in healthy donors. Findings of the study overall: Reportedly, HLA-A and HLA-B alleles of most subjects were accurately predicted from TCR beta. Published work reported that the classifier diagnosed cytomegalovirus status with high specificity and sensitivity.

13 Jbeta primers and 60 Vbeta primers were used for the PCR. The protocol was immunoSEQ multiplex PCR, while the TCRdb copy is restricted to in-frame clones and leaves out a portion. The table has under 200,000 clones, about 13% seen once; the top ten hold approximately 8.3%. About this clone itself: Its antigen is not known.

The material sequenced was PBMCs. The origin of this receptor is a man aged 50-60 years in good health and CMV-seropositive.

This chain's CDR3 is CASRARGQLNEKLFF. The DNA of the CDR3 is TGTGCCAGCAGAGCCCGTGGGCAGCTGAATGAAAAACTGTTTTTT. The J gene is TRBJ1-4, the V gene TRBV9; D unclear. From germline, CDR1 is SGDLS and CDR2 YYNGEE. V lost 5 bases and J 5 bases, leaving 16 bases between the germline ends. This CDR3 has 15 residues.